Listed below are T cell receptor beta chains from one sample, sequenced in a study of T cells in Graves' hyperthyroidism and ophthalmopathy. One entry per CDR3 protein results from TCRdb running MiXCR on the multiplex PCR reads. The table includes about 560,000 distinct CDR3 sequences, 14% detected once. Input material: blood. The receptors were gathered from a woman aged 40 to 50 with Graves' hyperthyroidism. Each CDR3 is given with its conserved first and last residue. Each record gives: D gene, V gene, clone size, J gene, CDR3 DNA, CDR3 protein. The D gene is left open where the match is weak. Size is stated for part of the rows, as once, few or many counts, or as a class when the clone is expanded.

NA	TRBV12-3/TRBV12-4	many	TRBJ2-3	TGTGCCAGCAGGAGAACAGCAGCTAGCACAGATACGCAGTATTTT	CASRRTAASTDTQYF
TRBD2	TRBV3-1	many	TRBJ2-5	TGTGCCAGCAGCCCTGAGGGACTAAACCTTCAAGAGACCCAGTACTTC	CASSPEGLNLQETQYF
TRBD1	TRBV7-9	few	TRBJ1-1	TGTGCCAGCAGCCGAGGGACAGGGGGGATAAACACTGAAGCTTTCTTT	CASSRGTGGINTEAFF
NA	TRBV24-1	NA	TRBJ2-3	TGTGCCACCAGTGACGGAGGTCCAGATACGCAGTATTTT	CATSDGGPDTQYF
NA	TRBV7-2	NA	TRBJ2-2	TGTGCCAGCAGCTTAGGAGGGAGCACCGGGGAGCTGTTTTTT	CASSLGGSTGELFF
NA	TRBV29-1	NA	TRBJ1-1	TGCAGCGGTGTAACAGGGCCGAACACTGAAGCTTTCTTT	CSGVTGPNTEAFF
TRBD1	TRBV28	NA	TRBJ2-5	TGTGCCAGCAGTTTCTCACCCTCCGGGACAGGGGCACAGACCCAGTACTTC	CASSFSPSGTGAQTQYF
NA	TRBV3-1	many	TRBJ1-2	TGTGCCAGCAGCCAAGATGAGGGGTCCGGCTACACCTTC	CASSQDEGSGYTF
NA	TRBV15	NA	TRBJ2-1	TGTGCCACCAGCAGAGATGGGGCGGGTTTCTACAATGAGCAGTTCTTC	CATSRDGAGFYNEQFF
NA	TRBV6-1	once	TRBJ1-5	TGTGCCAGCAGGTCTGACCGGGACGGCCCCAATCAGCCCCAGCATTTT	CASRSDRDGPNQPQHF
NA	TRBV5-1	few	TRBJ2-7	TGCGCCAGCAGCTTAGGGGCCTTCCCCGGGGCCCTAAACGACGAGCAGTACTTC	CASSLGAFPGALNDEQYF
TRBD1	TRBV18	few	TRBJ1-1	TGTGCCAGCTCCCCTCGACAGGGTAGTACCACTGAAGCTTTCTTT	CASSPRQGSTTEAFF
NA	TRBV6-9	NA	TRBJ2-5	TGTGCCAGCAGCCACGGGCAGCGAGAGACCCAGTACTTC	CASSHGQRETQYF
TRBD2	TRBV9	many	TRBJ2-3	TGTGCCAGCAGCGCCGGACCGGGACTAGCGGGTGATACGCAGTATTTT	CASSAGPGLAGDTQYF
NA	TRBV20-1	few	TRBJ1-3	TGCAGTGCTCCGGACAGATCAAAATCTGGAAACACCATATATTTT	CSAPDRSKSGNTIYF
TRBD2	TRBV12-3/TRBV12-4	few	TRBJ2-7	TGTGCCAGCAGTACCGGACTAGCGGGAGCCTACGAGCAGTACTTC	CASSTGLAGAYEQYF
NA	TRBV5-1	many	TRBJ2-3	TGCGCCAGCAGCTTGGTGGACTCAGAGGCAGATACGCAGTATTTT	CASSLVDSEADTQYF
TRBD1	TRBV9	many	TRBJ1-2	TGTGCCAGCAGCTCTAACGACAGGGGCAAGTCTGGCTACACCTTC	CASSSNDRGKSGYTF
NA	TRBV7-9	few	TRBJ2-1	TGTGCCAGCAGCTTAATGCCTTACAATGAGCAGTTCTTC	CASSLMPYNEQFF
NA	TRBV12-3/TRBV12-4	NA	TRBJ1-1	TGTGCCAGCAGTCTCGATACTGGAGCTTTCTTT	CASSLDTGAFF
TRBD1	TRBV6-1	NA	TRBJ2-7	TGTGCCAGCAGTACCCGGGACAGGCGTTCCTACGAGCAGTACTTC	CASSTRDRRSYEQYF
NA	TRBV10-1	many	TRBJ2-7	TGCGCCAGCAGTCATACTAGTACCGGTGACGAGCAGTACTTC	CASSHTSTGDEQYF
NA	TRBV20-1	many	TRBJ1-2	TGCAGTGCTAGAGGGAACCGGGGCCCACTCCGAGATGGCTACACCTTC	CSARGNRGPLRDGYTF
TRBD1	TRBV11-2	few	TRBJ2-7	TGTGCCAGCAGCCCGGACCGGGACAGGGACCACGAGCAGTACTTC	CASSPDRDRDHEQYF
NA	TRBV5-8	many	TRBJ2-2	TGTGCCAGCAGAGGGACCGCGGGGACCGGGGAGCTGTTTTTT	CASRGTAGTGELFF
NA	TRBV5-1	many	TRBJ1-1	TGCGCCAGCAGCCCGGGACCGGAGCTGCACACTGAAGCTTTCTTT	CASSPGPELHTEAFF